This passage covers 18 T cell receptor beta chains from one sample sequenced in a study of T cells after yellow fever vaccination. TCRdb fed the 5' RACE reads into MiXCR, producing one record per CDR3 protein. This sample has under 200,000 distinct CDR3 sequences; more than 5.5% occur once, and the top ten carry 2.5%. The sample consisted of CD4+ T cells sorted from PBMCs, taken 5 to 6 days after the first yellow fever vaccination. These receptors came from a young man who received the YFV17D yellow fever vaccine.

This clonotype was seen many times. The chain combines TRBV7-3 with TRBJ2-1, with TRBD1 matching over 7 bases. This CDR3 is built from 13 residues. Germline CDR1 and CDR2: SGHTA and FQGTGA. Trimming cost V 3 bases and J 8 bases; bases outside gene matches: 4. This CDR3 reads CASSLNRGDEQFF. CDR3 nucleotides: TGTGCCAGCAGCTTGAACAGGGGCGATGAGCAGTTCTTC.

As concerns this clonotype: Being one base from a much bigger clone, this may be a read error. The J gene is TRBJ1-5, the V gene TRBV4-3; D is undetermined. From germline, CDR1 is LGHNA and CDR2 YSLEER. This CDR3 has 16 amino acids. The CDR3 coding sequence is TGCGCCAGCATCCAAGATACAACTTATAGCAATCAGCCCCAGCATTTT. This sequence encodes CASIQDTTYSNQPQHF.

Comment on this clonotype: A much larger clone lies one base from this, so it may be a read error. This rearrangement joins TRBV20-1 to TRBJ2-3, with 10 bases fitting TRBD2. Germline CDR1 and CDR2: DFQATT and SNEGSKA (reference sequence). The CDR3 extends over 16 amino acids. CDR3 region: CSARDPSGGSTDSQYF. In DNA form, the CDR3 reads TGCAGTGCTAGAGATCCTAGCGGGGGTAGCACAGATTCGCAGTATTTT.

This clonotype came up many times. V gene TRBV20-1 combines with J gene TRBJ1-1, with D unresolved. V was trimmed by 3 bases and J by 10 bases, leaving 12 bases between them. In germline, CDR1 is DFQATT, CDR2 SNEGSKA (reference sequence). CDR3 length: 11 amino acids. CDR3 sequence (DNA): TGCAGTGCTAGTAAGGAGGGTAGAGCTTTCTTT. Protein sequence: CSASKEGRAFF.

This clonotype showed up just a few times. The chain carries TRBV11-1 and TRBJ2-1, with D possibly TRBD2 on 5 matching bases. Trimming removed 5 bases from V and 5 bases from J, with 16 bases in between. From germline, CDR1 is SGHAT and CDR2 FQDESV (reference sequence). This CDR3 has 15 residues. CDR3 loop: CASSRRSSGHNEQFF. The CDR3 DNA is TGTGCCAGCAGCCGCCGGTCGAGCGGACACAATGAGCAGTTCTTC.

This clonotype showed up just once. The chain carries TRBV19 and TRBJ1-4; D is undetermined. There are 16 residues in the CDR3. Trimming cost V 3 bases and J 4 bases, with 15 bases left between them. Germline CDR1 LNHDA, CDR2 SQIVND (reference sequence). This CDR3 reads CASSMPVGSDNEKLFF. The CDR3 nucleotides are TGTGCCAGTAGTATGCCCGTGGGCAGCGATAATGAAAAACTGTTTTTT.

This clonotype has a single count. A read error may explain this, as a much larger clone is one base away. The chain carries TRBV27 and TRBJ2-2; no clear D gene. Trimming pared 4 bases from V and 6 bases from J, leaving 24 bases between. The CDR3 is 18 residues long. CDR1 and CDR2 (germline): MNHEY, SMNVEV (reference sequence). CDR3 coding DNA: TGTGCCAGCAGTTACCCCACCGCGGCAGTCCCCCCTTCCGGGGAGCTGTTTTTT. Encoded protein: CASSYPTAAVPPSGELFF.

This clonotype was recorded many times. The gene calls are TRBV5-1 and TRBJ2-2; maybe TRBD2 (6 bases). Per germline, CDR1 SGHRS and CDR2 YFSETQ. V lost 0 bases to trimming and J lost 6 bases, with 15 bases between them. The CDR3 contains 16 residues. The CDR3 spells CASSLVGGSFSGELFF. As DNA, the CDR3 is TGCGCCAGCAGCTTGGTTGGGGGGTCCTTCTCCGGGGAGCTGTTTTTT. Complete variable domain (other parts from reference TRBV5-1 and TRBJ2-2): KAGVTQTPRYLIKTRGQQVTLSCSPISGHRSVSWYQQTPGQGLQFLFEYFSETQRNKGNFPGRFSGRQFSNSRSEMNVSTLELGDSALYLCASSLVGGSFSGELFFGEGSRLTVL.

J is TRBJ2-6 and V is TRBV15; 10 positions match TRBD1. The V gene's germline CDR1 is LNHNV and CDR2 YYDKDF (reference sequence). The CDR3 is made up of 16 amino acids. V lost 6 bases and J lost 2; bases outside the gene matches: 4. The CDR3 sequence: CATSRQGAAGANVLTF. Written as DNA, the CDR3 is TGTGCCACCAGTAGACAGGGGGCGGCTGGGGCCAACGTCCTGACTTTC.

This clonotype showed up many times. The J gene is TRBJ2-1, the V gene TRBV20-1; D possibly corresponds to TRBD2 (5 bases). The CDR3 covers 13 residues. CDR1 DFQATT and CDR2 SNEGSKA come from the germline V gene (reference sequence). V shed 5 bases and J shed 6 bases, with 14 bases lying between them. The CDR3 nucleotides read TGCAGTGCTGCGCGACTAACGTCCAATGAGCAGTTCTTC. This codes for CSAARLTSNEQFF.

The gene calls are TRBV5-4 and TRBJ2-1, with D possibly TRBD2 on 6 matching bases. Germline loops: CDR1 SGHNT, CDR2 YYREEE (reference sequence). V was pared by 10 bases and J by 6 bases, with 20 bases between. The CDR3 extends over 14 amino acids. DNA for the CDR3: TGTGCCGTTACGTTAGGAGGGGTAGTCAATGAGCAGTTCTTC. It encodes CAVTLGGVVNEQFF.

This clonotype was seen ten or more times. V is TRBV7-9 and J is TRBJ1-1; maybe TRBD1 (6 bases). Germline-derived CDR1 and CDR2 are SEHNR and FQNEAQ (reference sequence). V was cut by 4 bases and J by 5 bases, with 11 bases left in between. This CDR3 is built from 13 residues. This chain's CDR3 is CASSWLGGTEAFF. The CDR3 DNA reads TGTGCCAGCAGCTGGTTAGGGGGGACTGAAGCTTTCTTT.

This clonotype was counted at least ten times. This sequence joins TRBV2 and TRBJ1-2; TRBD1 agrees at 8 bases. Germline values: CDR1 SNHLY, CDR2 FYNNEI. The CDR3 contains 13 residues. Trimming at V came to 6 bases and at J to 6 bases, leaving 6 bases not matched to a gene. The chain's CDR3 is CASRKDRENGYTF. The CDR3, as DNA: TGTGCCAGCAGGAAGGACAGGGAGAATGGCTACACCTTC.

This clonotype was found many times. The chain is built from TRBV9 and TRBJ2-3, with 9 bases lining up with TRBD2. V gave up 0 bases and J gave up 1 base; unmatched junction bases: 0. Germline values: CDR1 SGDLS, CDR2 YYNGEE. CDR3 length equals 15 residues. The CDR3 loop reads CASSVVAGGTDTQYF. The CDR3 DNA sequence: TGTGCCAGCAGCGTAGTAGCGGGGGGCACAGATACGCAGTATTTT.

The rearrangement uses TRBV19 and TRBJ2-5; 10 bases match TRBD2. Germline V gives CDR1 LNHDA, CDR2 SQIVND (reference sequence). Trimming at V came to 7 bases and at J to 3 bases, leaving 2 bases not matched to a gene. The length of the CDR3 is 13 residues. In DNA form, the CDR3 reads TGTGCCAGTACCGGACTAGCGGAAGAGACCCAGTACTTC. Protein product: CASTGLAEETQYF.

In its sample, this clonotype was seen many times. The rearrangement uses TRBV12-3 or TRBV12-4 and TRBJ2-1, with D tentatively TRBD1 (5 bases). The CDR3 is made up of 16 amino acids. V lost 6 bases, J lost 10 bases, and 25 bases lay in between. The CDR3 loop reads CASRNPDRIGVGEQFF. In DNA form, the CDR3 reads TGTGCCAGCAGAAACCCCGATAGGATAGGGGTAGGCGAGCAGTTCTTC.

This clonotype was seen more than once but under ten times. V usage is TRBV3-1 and J usage is TRBJ1-5, with D unresolved. Germline CDR1 and CDR2: LGHDT and YNNKEL (reference sequence). The CDR3 covers 15 residues. Trimming stripped 0 bases from V and 3 bases from J, with 9 bases between. CDR3 in amino acids: CASSQDGNNNQPQHF. The DNA for the CDR3 is TGTGCCAGCAGCCAAGACGGTAATAACAATCAGCCCCAGCATTTT.

This clonotype was found many times. DNA of the CDR3: TGTGCCAGCAGCTTTCGCGTGAACACTGAAGCTTTCTTT. Translation gives CASSFRVNTEAFF. This chain uses TRBV7-6 with TRBJ1-1; D is uncertain. Trimming stripped 3 bases from V and 0 bases from J, with 5 bases between. This CDR3 is 13 amino acids long. Germline values: CDR1 SGHVS, CDR2 FNYEAQ.